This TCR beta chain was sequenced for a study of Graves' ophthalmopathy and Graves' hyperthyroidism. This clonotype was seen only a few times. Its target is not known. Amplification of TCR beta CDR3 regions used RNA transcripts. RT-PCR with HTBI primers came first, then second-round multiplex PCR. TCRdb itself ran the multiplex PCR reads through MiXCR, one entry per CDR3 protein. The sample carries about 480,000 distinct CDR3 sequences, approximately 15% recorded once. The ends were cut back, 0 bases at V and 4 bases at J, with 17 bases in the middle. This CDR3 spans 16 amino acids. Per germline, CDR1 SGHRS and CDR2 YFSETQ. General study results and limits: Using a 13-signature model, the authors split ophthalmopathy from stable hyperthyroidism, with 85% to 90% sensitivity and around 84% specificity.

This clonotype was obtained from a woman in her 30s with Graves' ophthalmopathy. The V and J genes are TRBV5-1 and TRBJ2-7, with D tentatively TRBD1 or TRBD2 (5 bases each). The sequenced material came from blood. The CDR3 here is CASSLDYGTRTYEQYF. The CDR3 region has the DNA TGCGCCAGCAGCTTGGATTACGGGACGCGAACTTACGAGCAGTACTTC.